This TCR beta chain was profiled in a study of T cell responses to AZD1222 COVID-19 vaccine. Study-level points and caveats: Donor demographics were predominantly white British with a female majority; clonal diversity may be underestimated. Vaccine-associated CD4 TCRs ranged over spike, dominating at 160-218 and 743-854.

Trimming took 6 bases from V and 5 from J, leaving 16 bases between them. The germline V gene has CDR1 MDHEN and CDR2 SYDVKM. The CDR3 runs to 15 residues. Sequenced by immunoSEQ multiplex PCR; TCRdb stores in-frame clones only, minus some. This table has around 160,000 clones, more than 75% appearing once. Remarks on this clone: Its antigen is as yet unknown.

The genes are TRBV28 and TRBJ2-2; D is perhaps TRBD2 (5 bases). The sequences come from peripheral blood, collected on day 0 of AZD1222 vaccination. The TCR originated in an adult in good health. For the CDR3, the DNA is TGTGCCAGCAGCCTACTGGTGACGGGGACCGGGGAGCTGTTTTTT. This gives the protein CASSLLVTGTGELFF.